This T cell receptor (beta chain) emerged from a study of blood T cells in healthy people across ages. Peripheral blood was drawn, about 9.1 milliliters per donor. The second PCR ran roughly 6 to 11 cycles with a sample-barcoded 5' primer and J-beta primers. Via MiXCR, TCRdb re-called the 5' RACE reads, giving one row per CDR3 protein. The profile shows about 970,000 distinct CDR3 sequences, approximately 50% of them singletons. Study-level results: PBMC samples, being unsorted, prevented any conclusive comparison of naive and antigen-experienced cells.

With regard to this clonotype: Its matching antigen is unknown.

The sample comprised blood. The receptor's source is a woman aged 60-70 years in good health.

The CDR3 loop is CASSPLASMNTEAFF. CDR3 DNA: TGTGCCAGCAGTCCCCTGGCAAGTATGAACACTGAAGCTTTCTTT. The chain is built from TRBV27 and TRBJ1-1; D gene unclear. Germline V gives CDR1 MNHEY, CDR2 SMNVEV (reference sequence). This CDR3 has 15 residues. Trimming removed 5 bases from V and 0 bases from J, with 13 bases in between.